This TCR beta chain was captured in a study of T cells after yellow fever vaccination (dated by TCRdb to the late 2010s). Context from the whole study: The SMART-Seq v4 Ultra Low Input RNA kit was used to prepare libraries from fractions with low cell numbers. To track T-cell clones before and after primary and booster YFV17D yellow fever vaccination, bulk TCR alpha and beta repertoires were sequenced longitudinally. Two healthy male donors, one aged 18 to 30 and one aged 30 to 40 years, were included in the cohort. Blood samples were taken at several timepoints before and after primary and secondary immunization, and bulk PBMC replicates and cell subsets were isolated.

This clonotype was detected many times. Its antigen is unknown. The input lacks base qualities; no much larger clone sits a single base away. Via the germline V gene (reference sequence), CDR1 is DFQATT and CDR2 SNEGSKA. V is shortened by 5 bases, J by 4 bases, and the region joining them spans 11 bases. The CDR3 numbers 12 residues from cysteine through phenylalanine. Here the CDR3 DNA is all that survives: 36 bases in frame from base 1. The treatment or condition label, as the study defines it: live attenuated yellow fever vaccine strain. A standard Ficoll-Paque protocol was used to isolate PBMCs from peripheral blood. Dynabeads CD4 and CD8 positive selection kits were used to isolate CD4 and CD8 T-cell fractions. RNA was extracted with TriZol from bulk PBMCs, CD4 and CD8 fractions, and dextramer-positive and dextramer-negative fractions. Study-wide findings and limitations: After the booster, most of the clones that had expanded following primary vaccination were detected again (about 95% of CD4 and around 88% of CD8), which suggests that memory was broadly maintained. Because abundant contaminating clonotypes from the bulk population could be contained in FACS-sorted repertoires, computational filtering was required. A small share of clonotypes occurred in both CD4 and CD8 compartments, likely arising from convergent recombination. The secondary T-cell response was found to be weaker but faster than the primary response, with a peak reached on day 5 rather than on day 15. The study included only a couple of donors, which limits how far the findings can be generalized.

TCR cDNA was made using 5'RACE template switching, a step that added a universal primer site and unique molecular identifiers. cDNA synthesis was primed from both the TCR alpha and TCR beta constant segments. Libraries were amplified in two PCR steps, with sample barcodes and sequencing adapters added in the second step. Sequencing of the libraries was done on either Illumina HiSeq 2500 (2x100 bp) or NovaSeq (2x150 bp). The paper's data handling went like this. MIGEC was used to demultiplex reads and collapse the reads into UMI consensus sequences, and MiXCR was used for V(D)J alignment. Clonotypes responding to the vaccine were identified with edgeR on replicate PBMC samples, with the criteria of FDR below 0.01 and a log2 fold change above 5 up to day 15. Each bulk clonotype received a CD4 or CD8 identity based on whether the sequenced CD4 or CD8 repertoire contained that clonotype at higher abundance. In TCRdb, the public reads were trimmed at Q25 with fastp and aligned with MiXCR, with productive beta chains retained. Entries are consolidated by CDR3 protein sequence, retaining the most common genes and DNA. V and J calls and clone size were set by TCRdb, not the authors. Within this sample are 90,000 to 150,000 distinct CDR3 sequences, with about 7% of them counted one time only. The top ten hold approximately 2.7% of the sample.

In this chain, TRBV20-1 is recombined with TRBJ1-2; the D region possibly corresponds to TRBD1 (5 bases align). The receptor was isolated from a young man who received the YFV17D yellow fever vaccine. The source material was CD4+ T cells sorted from PBMCs, sampled roughly 47 days after the first yellow fever vaccination. The nucleotide sequence reads TGCAGTGCTTTTCAGGGTGTCTATGGCTACACCTTC. It translates to CSAFQGVYGYTF.